Presented here are 21 T cell receptor delta chains from one specimen sequenced in a study of gamma-delta chains in newborns, infants, children. TCRdb redid clone calling on the reads using CATT. The sample lists several thousand delta-chain clones, around 2% seen once, with approximately 11% in the top ten. The sequencing sample was made of blood. These receptors were obtained from a child who was a newborn, infant or young child, either healthy, febrile or measles-vaccinated (not recorded which).

To note about this clone: This likely reflects a read error, since a far larger clone is one base away. J is TRDJ3 and V is TRDV2; 11 nucleotides align to TRDD3. Germline V lookup: CDR1 GEAIGNYY, CDR2 EKD. The CDR3 runs to 18 residues. The CDR3 loop reads CACDTAGGYSWDARQMFF. The CDR3 DNA follows: TGTGCCTGTGACACCGCTGGGGGATACTCCTGGGACGCCCGACAGATGTTTTTC.

As regards this clone: Given a far larger clone just one base away, this is likely a sequencing read error. Other DNA sequences in the sample encode the same CDR3. The V and J genes are TRDV2 and TRDJ3; 10 nucleotides match TRDD3. Per the germline V gene, CDR1 is GEAIGNYY and CDR2 is EKD. The CDR3 has 16 amino acids. The CDR3 here is CACDVLGDWDTRQMFF. In DNA, the CDR3 is TGTGCCTGTGACGTACTGGGGGATTGGGACACCCGACAGATGTTCTTC.

This clone was seen a few times. This is likely an artifact of a read error, given a far larger clone one base away. The rearrangement uses TRDV1 and TRDJ2, with 8 bases lining up with TRDD3. With V trimmed by 3 bases and J by 9 bases, 27 bases remained unmatched. Germline CDR1 and CDR2: TSWWSYY and QGS. The CDR3 totals 21 residues. CDR3 nucleotides: TGTGCTCTTGGGGACGGCCCCCCTCCGGGGTGGGGGATTAGAGCTACAACACAACTCTTCTTT. Protein: CALGDGPPPGWGIRATTQLFF.

Comments on this clone: A much larger clone differs by one base, so this may be a read error. The chain couples TRDV2 to TRDJ3, with 13 bases matching TRDD3. The V gene end was trimmed by 3 bases and the J gene end by 2 bases; junction bases not matched to a gene: 12. This CDR3 has 21 residues. Germline V gene data show CDR1 as GEAIGNYY and CDR2 as EKD. CDR3 nucleotide sequence: TGTGCCTGTGACCCCGTACTGGGGGATACGCCACTAGCCTGGGACACCCGACAGATGTTTTTC. The encoded protein is CACDPVLGDTPLAWDTRQMFF.

As for this clone: The TCRdb protein comes from a much larger clone and disagrees with this DNA's translation at residue 6, likely due to a read error; the protein given here is derived from the DNA. The chain combines TRDV2 with TRDJ3, with 7 bases aligning to TRDD3. This CDR3 has 18 amino acids. Germline lookup yields CDR1 GEAIGNYY and CDR2 EKD. The V and J ends lost 3 bases and 0 bases, in that order; junction bases with no gene match: 7. The CDR3 is CACDLAGDHSWDTRQMFF. The DNA for the CDR3 is TGTGCCTGTGACCTGGCGGGGGATCACTCCTGGGACACCCGACAGATGTTTTTC.

This clone was seen more than once but under ten times. A much larger clone differs from this one at a single base, so this may be a read error. The identical CDR3 is also encoded by other nucleotide sequences in the sample. V and J are TRDV2 and TRDJ2, with 7 bases that match TRDD3. The CDR3 loop spans 14 amino acids. CDR1 and CDR2 from the germline V gene are GEAIGNYY and EKD. In DNA form, the CDR3 reads TGTGCCTGTGACGCCTGGGGGGAGGCAGCTCAACTCTTCTTT. Translation: CACDAWGEAAQLFF.

A few counts support this clone. A clone one base away is much larger, so this may be a read error. This chain joins TRDV2 and TRDJ3; 8 positions match TRDD3. This CDR3 region has 19 residues. Germline-derived CDR1 and CDR2 are GEAIGNYY and EKD. The chain's CDR3 is CAYDQRTGGRSWDTRQMFF. The CDR3 DNA follows: TGTGCCTATGACCAGCGTACTGGGGGTCGCTCCTGGGACACCCGACAGATGTTTTTC.

This clone was seen only a few times. A far more abundant clone sits one base away, making this likely a read error. The same CDR3 arises from other DNA sequences in this sample as well. V gene TRDV2 combines with J gene TRDJ3, with 11 positions matching TRDD3. The germline CDR1 and CDR2 sequences are GEAIGNYY and EKD. The ends lost 7 bases at V and 0 bases at J; junction bases unmatched: 7. The CDR3 loop spans 18 amino acids. The CDR3 region is CACDVLGDSSWDTRQMFF. CDR3 nucleotides: TGTGCCTGCGACGTACTGGGGGATAGCTCCTGGGACACCCGACAGATGTTTTTC.

Remarks on this clone: The TCRdb protein comes from a much larger clone and disagrees with this DNA's translation at residue 5, likely due to a read error; the protein given here is derived from the DNA. This sequence joins TRDV2 and TRDJ3; 8 bases agree with TRDD3. This CDR3 comprises 19 residues. Per the germline V gene, CDR1 is GEAIGNYY and CDR2 is EKD. V gave up 3 bases and J gave up 0 bases; unmatched junction bases: 9. The CDR3 protein is CACDFVLGVSSWDTRQMFF. CDR3 sequence (DNA): TGTGCCTGTGACTTCGTACTGGGGGTGAGCTCCTGGGACACCCGACAGATGTTTTTC.

Only a few counts were recorded for this clone. A clone one base away is much larger, so this may be a read error. The genes are TRDV2 and TRDJ3; 12 nucleotides agree with TRDD3. CDR3 length equals 21 residues. Trimming cost V 0 bases and J 0 bases; bases outside gene matches: 8. Germline loops: CDR1 GEAIGNYY, CDR2 EKD. CDR3 DNA: TGTGCCTGTGACACCGCACTGGGGGATACAAGGAGCTCCTGGGACACCCGACAGATGTTTTTC. This encodes CACDTALGDTRSSWDTRQMFF.

Turning to this clone: This may arise from a read error, as a much more abundant clone is one base away. This sample also contains other DNA sequences that code for the same CDR3. The gene calls are TRDV1 and TRDJ1; 7 bases map to TRDD3. Germline CDR1 is TSWWSYY and CDR2 is QGS. The CDR3 runs 16 residues. CDR3 coding DNA: TGTGCCCTTGGGGGCTTGATAATTGGGGGAGCCTATAAACTCATCTTT. It translates to CALGGLIIGGAYKLIF.

The table lists this clone with a few counts. The protein that TCRdb holds for this DNA derives from a much larger clone and differs from the translated DNA at residue 16, which likely indicates a read error; the protein shown here is translated from the DNA. The chain recombines TRDV1 with TRDJ1, with TRDD3 identical over 12 bases. Per the germline V gene, CDR1 is TSWWSYY and CDR2 is QGS. CDR3 length: 18 residues. CDR3: CALGERPYWGIQADKPIF. The CDR3 DNA follows: TGTGCTCTTGGGGAACGTCCCTACTGGGGGATACAGGCCGATAAACCCATCTTT.

Points on this clone: Since a much larger clone is just one base distant, this may be a read error. The sample contains more than one DNA sequence encoding this CDR3. The gene calls are TRDV1 and TRDJ1; D gene uncertain. The CDR3 is 16 amino acids. Germline CDR1 and CDR2: TSWWSYY and QGS. V was trimmed by 2 bases and J by 0 bases, leaving 13 bases between them. The CDR3 protein is CALGECIPAYTDKLIF. In nucleotides, the CDR3 is TGTGCTCTTGGGGAATGCATTCCCGCCTACACCGATAAACTCATCTTT.

Points on this clone: This could be a read error, since a much larger clone is one nucleotide away. V usage is TRDV2 and J usage is TRDJ3; 8 positions agree with TRDD3. Germline CDR1 and CDR2: GEAIGNYY and EKD. J gave up 5 bases and V 0 bases, and 5 bases lay outside the gene matches. The CDR3 has 17 amino acids. CDR3 sequence: CACDTRGINGDTRQMFF. CDR3 bases: TGTGCCTGTGACACCCGGGGGATAAACGGGGACACCCGACAGATGTTTTTC.

Only a few counts were recorded for this clone. This likely came from a read error, as a far larger clone is one base away. The identical CDR3 is also encoded by other nucleotide sequences in the sample. The rearrangement links TRDV2 to TRDJ2, with TRDD3 identical over 8 bases. CDR1 GEAIGNYY and CDR2 EKD come from the germline V gene. The CDR3 totals 15 residues. CDR3 in amino acids: CACDTWGTLTAQLFF. The CDR3, as DNA: TGTGCTTGTGACACCTGGGGGACTTTGACAGCACAACTCTTCTTT.

This clone is termed medium-sized. Additional DNA sequences in this sample encode the identical CDR3. The chain recombines TRDV3 with TRDJ3; 12 bases match TRDD3. Trimming cost V 2 bases and J 0 bases; bases outside gene matches: 5. Germline values: CDR1 TVYSNPD, CDR2 GDNSRS (reference sequence). The length of the CDR3 is 18 residues. The CDR3, as DNA: TGTGCCTTTTTGTCTGGGGGATACGGCTCCTGGGACACCCGACAGATGTTTTTC. It codes for CAFLSGGYGSWDTRQMFF.

A word on this clone: A far larger clone is one nucleotide away, so this likely arose from a read error. J is TRDJ1 and V is TRDV2; the match to TRDD3 covers 8 bases. With 0 bases clipped from V and 10 bases from J, the junction kept 3 bases outside the gene matches. The germline V gene encodes CDR1 GEAIGNYY and CDR2 EKD. This CDR3 has 12 amino acids. Here the CDR3 reads CACDTGIRGLIF. The CDR3 DNA is TGTGCCTGTGACACCGGGATACGGGGACTCATCTTT.

Turning to this clone: This DNA's translation differs at residue 4 from TCRdb's protein, which comes from a much larger clone; a read error is likely, and the protein shown is translated from the DNA. This sequence joins TRDV2 and TRDJ3, with TRDD3 matching over 8 bases. CDR3 size: 17 residues. The V gene's germline CDR1 is GEAIGNYY and CDR2 EKD. The CDR3 is CACGTAGDTWDTRQMFF. The CDR3, as DNA: TGTGCCTGTGGCACCGCGGGGGATACCTGGGACACCCGACAGATGTTTTTC.

In regard to this clone: One base separates it from a far larger clone, so it is likely a read error. The same CDR3 also results from other DNA sequences found in this sample. The chain combines TRDV2 with TRDJ1, with no clear D. There are 15 residues in the CDR3. V lost 2 bases to trimming and J lost 0 bases, with 12 bases between them. Germline CDR1 is GEAIGNYY and CDR2 is EKD. The CDR3 loop reads CACDKKRKYTDKLIF. The CDR3, as DNA: TGTGCCTGTGACAAGAAAAGGAAGTACACCGATAAACTCATCTTT.

As for this clone: TCRdb's listed protein matches a much larger clone and diverges from this DNA's translation at residue 11, likely through a read error; the protein shown comes from the DNA. The rearrangement uses TRDV1 and TRDJ1; tentative D call: TRDD3 (6 bases). The CDR3 extends over 19 amino acids. Germline loops: CDR1 TSWWSYY, CDR2 QGS. Trimming left V 0 bases short and J 0 bases short, with 20 bases between. The CDR3 sequence: CALGELVQGDATYTDKLIF. As DNA, the CDR3 is TGTGCTCTTGGGGAACTAGTTCAAGGGGATGCGACCTACACCGATAAACTCATCTTT.

As to this clone: TCRdb's protein for this DNA is that of a much larger clone and differs from the translation at residue 8, likely a read error; the protein shown is the DNA translation. The chain has TRDV2 and TRDJ3, with D possibly being TRDD3 (6 bases). V gave up 0 bases and J gave up 1 base, with 15 bases separating them. The germline V gene has CDR1 GEAIGNYY and CDR2 EKD. This CDR3 is 19 amino acids long. This chain's CDR3 is CACDTWGARSSWDTRQMFF. CDR3 DNA: TGTGCCTGTGACACCTGGGGGGCGAGAAGTTCCTGGGACACCCGACAGATGTTTTTC.